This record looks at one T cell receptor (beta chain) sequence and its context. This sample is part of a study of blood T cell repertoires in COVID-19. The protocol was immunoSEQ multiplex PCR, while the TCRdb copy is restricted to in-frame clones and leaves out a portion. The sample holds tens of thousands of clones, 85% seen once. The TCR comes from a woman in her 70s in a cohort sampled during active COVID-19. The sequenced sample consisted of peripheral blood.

For the CDR3, the DNA is TGTGCAAGTCGCTTAAGACAGGGTTTTGCTCTTTTGTCCCAGATTAACTGCGGCGGCTACACCTTC. Translation: CASRLRQGFALLSQINCGGYTF. The chain recombines TRBV12-2 with TRBJ1-2; the D call of TRBD1 is as the table states it, not checked on the DNA. TRBV12-2 is a pseudogene locus. The CDR3 runs 22 residues.